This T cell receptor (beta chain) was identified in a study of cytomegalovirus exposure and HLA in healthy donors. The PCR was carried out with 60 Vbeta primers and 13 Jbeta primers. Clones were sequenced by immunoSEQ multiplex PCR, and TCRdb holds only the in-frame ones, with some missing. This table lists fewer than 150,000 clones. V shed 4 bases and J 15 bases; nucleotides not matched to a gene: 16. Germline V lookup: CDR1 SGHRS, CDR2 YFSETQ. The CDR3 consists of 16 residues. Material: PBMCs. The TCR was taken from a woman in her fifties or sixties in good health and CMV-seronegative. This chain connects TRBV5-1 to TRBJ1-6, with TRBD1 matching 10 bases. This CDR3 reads CASSLELGTGASLLHF. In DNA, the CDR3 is TGCGCCAGCAGCCTTGAATTAGGGACAGGGGCCTCGCTCCTCCACTTT.